One sample yielded the 26 T cell receptor beta chains listed below, sequenced in a study of T cell responses to AZD1222 COVID-19 vaccine. Measured with immunoSEQ multiplex PCR; TCRdb has only the in-frame clones, and not every one. The sample lists around 100,000 clones; around 90% were seen once. The sample consisted of peripheral blood, taken on day 0 of AZD1222 vaccination. Receptors originate from an adult in good health.

The chain employs TRBV11-3 and TRBJ2-1; D might be TRBD2 (5 bases). This CDR3 spans 12 amino acids. The germline CDR1 and CDR2 sequences are SGHNT and YENEEA. With 8 bases removed from V and 5 bases from J, the gap between germline ends came to 10 bases. The CDR3 sequence: CASGRSDNEQFF. The CDR3, as DNA: TGTGCCAGCGGGAGAAGTGACAATGAGCAGTTCTTC.

V usage is TRBV30 and J usage is TRBJ2-2, with 7 bases that match TRBD1. V was clipped by 2 bases and J by 0 bases; unmatched bases: 6. The CDR3 has 16 amino acids. Per the germline V gene, CDR1 is GTSNPN and CDR2 is SVGIG (reference sequence). CDR3 in amino acids: CAWSKGQLSNTGELFF. The CDR3 region has the DNA TGTGCCTGGAGTAAGGGACAGCTATCGAACACCGGGGAGCTGTTTTTT.

The chain combines TRBV4-3 with TRBJ1-5; possibly TRBD1 for D (6 bases). Trimming left V 0 bases short and J 2 bases short, with 11 bases between. This CDR3 contains 16 residues. Germline V gives CDR1 LGHNA, CDR2 YSLEER. DNA of the CDR3: TGCGCCAGCAGCCAAGATGGGTCAGGGGGCAATCAGCCCCAGCATTTT. This encodes CASSQDGSGGNQPQHF.

The J gene is TRBJ1-2, the V gene TRBV6-2 or TRBV6-3; 7 nucleotides match TRBD1. This CDR3 spans 17 amino acids. The germline V gene has CDR1 MNHEY and CDR2 SVGEGT. V trimming: 2 bases; J trimming: 0 bases; junction bases outside the gene matches: 9. The CDR3 loop reads CASSYINPGQTNYGYTF. The CDR3 DNA follows: TGTGCCAGCAGTTACATTAATCCGGGACAGACTAACTATGGCTACACCTTC.

The chain carries TRBV7-9 and TRBJ2-2, with D perhaps TRBD1 or TRBD2 (5 bases each). Germline V CDR1 and CDR2: SEHNR, FQNEAQ (reference sequence). Trimming shortened V by 2 bases and J by 6 bases, and 13 bases separated the two germline ends. There are 15 residues in the CDR3. The CDR3 reads CASSLWDVGSGELFF. Written as DNA, the CDR3 is TGTGCCAGCAGCTTATGGGACGTGGGTTCCGGGGAGCTGTTTTTT.

The V call is TRBV15, the J call TRBJ1-1; D possibly corresponds to TRBD1 (5 bases). The length of the CDR3 is 15 residues. Between the trimmed V and J ends, which lost 0 bases and 0 bases, there was a span of 8 bases. Per the germline V gene, CDR1 is LNHNV and CDR2 is YYDKDF (reference sequence). The CDR3 is CATSRDWDLNTEAFF. The CDR3 DNA follows: TGTGCCACCAGCAGAGATTGGGACTTGAACACTGAAGCTTTCTTT.

V gene TRBV30 combines with J gene TRBJ1-6, with D possibly TRBD1 on 6 matching bases. The CDR3 runs 16 residues. Germline V CDR1 and CDR2: GTSNPN, SVGIG (reference sequence). Trimming stripped 2 bases from V and 5 bases from J, with 16 bases between. In DNA form, the CDR3 reads TGTGCCTGGAGTTATGGGTATTCAGGGGATAATTCACCCCTCCACTTT. Translation gives CAWSYGYSGDNSPLHF. The complete variable domain, with remaining parts taken from reference TRBV30 and TRBJ1-6, reads SQTIHQWPATLVQPVGSPLSLECTVEGTSNPNLYWYRQAAGRGLQLLFYSVGIGQISSEVPQNLSASRPQDRQFILSSKKLLLSDSGFYLCAWSYGYSGDNSPLHFGNGTRLTVT.

This clone came up a few times. CDR3 sequence reads: CASSQDLPGTSGSKGYQETQYF. The CDR3 bases are TGCGCCAGCAGCCAAGATCTCCCCGGGACTAGCGGGAGTAAGGGGTACCAAGAGACCCAGTACTTC. The rearrangement links TRBV4-3 to TRBJ2-5, with 14 positions matching TRBD2. V shed 0 bases, J shed 0 bases, and the junction held 15 bases outside the gene matches. Germline CDR1 is LGHNA and CDR2 is YSLEER. This CDR3 is built from 22 residues.

The gene calls are TRBV30 and TRBJ2-7, with unresolved D. Deletions cut 3 bases from V and 5 bases from J, with 11 bases between. Germline V gene lookup returns CDR1 GTSNPN and CDR2 SVGIG (reference sequence). The CDR3 spans 12 residues. The CDR3 loop reads CAWRTAIDEQYF. In DNA, the CDR3 is TGTGCCTGGAGGACGGCGATCGACGAGCAGTACTTC.

The genes are TRBV5-6 and TRBJ2-5; possibly TRBD1 for D (6 bases). Looked up from germline, CDR1 is SGHDT and CDR2 is YYEEEE. The CDR3 loop spans 13 amino acids. V was trimmed by 5 bases and J by 5 bases, leaving 13 bases between them. The CDR3 nucleotides read TGTGCCAGCAGACTACAGGGCAGGGAGACCCAGTACTTC. This encodes CASRLQGRETQYF.

J is TRBJ2-1 and V is TRBV4-3; D is unclear. The germline V gene encodes CDR1 LGHNA and CDR2 YSLEER. Trimming removed 1 base from V and 6 bases from J, with 7 bases in between. The CDR3 is 13 amino acids. CDR3 protein: CASSQGVTNEQFF. The CDR3 DNA reads TGCGCCAGCAGCCAAGGGGTTACCAATGAGCAGTTCTTC.

The gene calls are TRBV4-1 and TRBJ2-1; possible D gene TRBD2, 5 bases. V lost 1 base and J 3 bases, leaving 10 bases between the germline ends. CDR1 and CDR2 (germline): MGHRA, YSYEKL. This CDR3 has 15 residues. CDR3 nucleotides: TGCGCCAGCAGCCAAGTCCTAGCTAACTACAATGAGCAGTTCTTC. Its translation is CASSQVLANYNEQFF.

J is TRBJ2-7 and V is TRBV7-8, with TRBD1 identical over 9 bases. Germline assignment: CDR1 SGHVS and CDR2 FQNEAQ. CDR3 length equals 15 residues. Trimming removed 5 bases from V and 4 bases from J; junction bases left unmatched: 9. This CDR3 is CASSQGRQGGYEQYF. The CDR3 coding sequence is TGTGCCAGCAGCCAAGGTCGACAGGGGGGGTACGAGCAGTACTTC.

The CDR3 loop reads CASSLAQGAEQFF. As DNA, the CDR3 is TGTGCCAGCAGCTTAGCTCAAGGGGCTGAGCAGTTCTTC. The chain joins TRBV7-6 to TRBJ2-1; perhaps TRBD1 as D (5 bases). Germline assignment: CDR1 SGHVS and CDR2 FNYEAQ. The V end was cut by 0 bases, the J end by 9 bases, with 9 bases between. The CDR3 covers 13 residues.

The rearrangement uses TRBV3-1 (or the pseudogene TRBV3-2) and TRBJ2-1; 10 bases line up with TRBD2. CDR3 length: 14 amino acids. The V gene's germline CDR1 is LGHDT and CDR2 YNNKEL (reference sequence). The V and J ends lost 0 bases and 7 bases, in that order; junction bases with no gene match: 0. The CDR3 reads CASSQETSGNEQFF. The CDR3 DNA sequence: TGTGCCAGCAGCCAAGAGACTAGCGGGAATGAGCAGTTCTTC.

The chain employs TRBV6-6 and TRBJ2-7, with a weak D call TRBD2 (6 bases). Trimming removed 5 bases at V and 0 bases at J, with 23 bases between. This CDR3 has 18 residues. Germline V gene lookup returns CDR1 MNHNY and CDR2 SVGAGI (reference sequence). CDR3 in amino acids: CASSPEGSGYDSSYEQYF. In DNA form, the CDR3 reads TGTGCCAGCAGTCCCGAGGGTAGCGGCTACGACAGCTCCTACGAGCAGTACTTC.

The chain recombines TRBV18 with TRBJ2-1, with unresolved D. V was shortened by 5 bases and J by 2 bases, with 13 bases between the two germline ends. The CDR3 consists of 15 residues. Germline V gene lookup returns CDR1 KGHSH and CDR2 LQKENI. DNA of the CDR3: TGTGCCAGCTCAGTGACGGAAAACCCCTACAATGAGCAGTTCTTC. This encodes CASSVTENPYNEQFF.

The chain has TRBV6-5 and TRBJ2-7; D is possibly TRBD1 (7 bases). CDR3 size: 14 residues. Germline values: CDR1 MNHEY, CDR2 SVGAGI. Between the trimmed V and J ends, which lost 6 bases and 3 bases, there was a span of 15 bases. The CDR3 is CASRGRQGGYEQYF. Here the CDR3 DNA reads TGTGCCAGCAGGGGCCGACAGGGAGGCTACGAGCAGTACTTC.

V usage is TRBV9 and J usage is TRBJ1-2; 9 positions match TRBD1. CDR1 and CDR2 (germline): SGDLS, YYNGEE. After removal of 5 bases from V and 6 bases from J, the junction contained 8 bases not matched to a gene. CDR3 length equals 14 residues. The CDR3 region has the DNA TGTGCCAGCAGAGGGACAGGGATAGTCGATGGCTACACCTTC. This translates into CASRGTGIVDGYTF.

V gene TRBV29-1 combines with J gene TRBJ2-7; 7 bases agree with TRBD2. V lost 6 bases, J lost 1 base, and 9 bases stayed unmatched. The CDR3 totals 14 residues. Per germline, CDR1 SQVTM and CDR2 ANQGSEA. The CDR3 reads CSVSGGGRSYEQYF. The CDR3 DNA sequence: TGCAGCGTCTCTGGTGGCGGGAGATCCTACGAGCAGTACTTC.

The rearrangement uses TRBV5-5 and TRBJ2-5, with 14 bases fitting TRBD2. The CDR3 loop spans 16 amino acids. Germline CDR1 is SGHKS and CDR2 is YYEKEE (reference sequence). With V trimmed by 4 bases and J by 5 bases, 7 bases remained unmatched. This CDR3 is CASSLGLAGVGETQYF. Written as DNA, the CDR3 is TGTGCCAGCAGCCTGGGACTAGCGGGAGTTGGGGAGACCCAGTACTTC. Variable domain in full (rest from reference TRBV5-5 and TRBJ2-5): DAGVTQSPTHLIKTRGQQVTLRCSPISGHKSVSWYQQVLGQGPQFIFQYYEKEERGRGNFPDRFSARQFPNYSSELNVNALLLGDSALYLCASSLGLAGVGETQYFGPGTRLLVL.

The gene calls are TRBV11-2 and TRBJ2-6; unclear D gene. CDR3 size: 14 residues. The germline CDR1 and CDR2 sequences are SGHAT and FQNNGV. V shed 5 bases and J shed 4 bases, with 9 bases lying between them. The CDR3 spells CASSAMRGANVLTF. The CDR3 coding sequence is TGTGCCAGCAGCGCGATGCGGGGGGCCAACGTCCTGACTTTC.

This clone was seen once. The chain couples TRBV5-1 to TRBJ2-3; D uncertain. V dropped 4 bases and J dropped 6 bases, with 15 bases sitting between them. The CDR3 runs 14 residues. Germline V gene data show CDR1 as SGHRS and CDR2 as YFSETQ. CDR3 sequence: CASSVLMGTDTQYF. The CDR3 DNA reads as TGCGCCAGCAGCGTCCTGATGGGTACGGATACGCAGTATTTT. Looking up the rest from reference TRBV5-1 and TRBJ2-3 gives the full variable domain: KAGVTQTPRYLIKTRGQQVTLSCSPISGHRSVSWYQQTPGQGLQFLFEYFSETQRNKGNFPGRFSGRQFSNSRSEMNVSTLELGDSALYLCASSVLMGTDTQYFGPGTRLTVL.

The chain employs TRBV2 and TRBJ2-1; TRBD2 is a possible D gene (6 bases). Germline V gene data show CDR1 as SNHLY and CDR2 as FYNNEI. The CDR3 covers 15 residues. The V and J ends lost 3 bases and 4 bases respectively, with 13 bases between them. CDR3 sequence: CASSDLGGTYNEQFF. The CDR3 nucleotides are TGTGCCAGCAGTGATCTGGGGGGTACATACAATGAGCAGTTCTTC.

The V gene is TRBV5-5, the J gene TRBJ1-1; no clear D gene. The CDR3 is 12 residues long. V lost 4 bases and J 4 bases, leaving 8 bases between the germline ends. Germline CDR1 SGHKS, CDR2 YYEKEE (reference sequence). CDR3 amino acids: CASSGPGTEAFF. Here the CDR3 DNA reads TGTGCCAGCAGCGGGCCGGGCACTGAAGCTTTCTTT.

J is TRBJ2-1 and V is TRBV4-3; D is ambiguous. The CDR3 totals 14 residues. The germline CDR1 and CDR2 sequences are LGHNA and YSLEER. Deletions cut 0 bases from V and 8 bases from J, with 11 bases between. The CDR3 loop is CASSQDPRLDEQFF. In nucleotides, the CDR3 is TGCGCCAGCAGCCAAGATCCTAGATTGGATGAGCAGTTCTTC.